This T cell receptor (beta chain) was sequenced during a study of yellow fever vaccine responses in identical twins. General observations from the study: Among the twins, the vaccine T cell response reportedly seemed partly convergent and partly personalized.

TCRdb analysed the RT-PCR reads with MiXCR anew, one entry per CDR3 protein. The sample yields roughly 17,000 distinct CDR3 sequences, roughly two thirds seen once. Germline CDR1 is MNHNS and CDR2 is SASEGT. V was pared by 4 bases and J by 8 bases, with 9 bases between. The length of the CDR3 is 13 residues. About this clonotype: Its antigen is currently unknown.

The V and J genes are TRBV6-1 and TRBJ1-6; no definite D call. The TCR sequence derives from a woman between 18 and 30 years old who received the yellow fever vaccine. The specimen comprised T cells from blood (PBMCs), unsorted or a sorted subset (not recorded which), sampled before or after yellow fever vaccination (not recorded which). CDR3 sequence reads: CASSVLFDSPLHF. The CDR3 nucleotides are TGTGCCAGCAGTGTTCTTTTCGATTCACCCCTCCACTTT.